This paragraph reports one TCR beta chain. This may be a read error, as it is one base from a much larger clone. The sample belongs to a study of human T cells and chemical hapten exposure. V lost 4 bases to trimming and J lost 0 bases; unmatched junction nucleotides: 9. Germline lookup yields CDR1 SGHNT and CDR2 YYREEE (reference sequence). The CDR3 is 16 residues long. As the library was built, unique molecular identifiers were attached to individual cDNA molecules. One entry per CDR3 protein results from TCRdb running MiXCR on the RACE reads. The sample consists of some 120,000 distinct CDR3 sequences, 9% to 13% of them appearing once. Time point given: patch test 1, 2 weeks after DPC sensitization. Regarding treatment: therapeutic diphenylcyclopropenone sensitization with weekly scalp DPC.

The receptor was derived from a woman between 50 and 59 years old with alopecia areata. Some clones in this sample may be carry-over from other donors' samples. The source material was whole blood, sampled in connection with sensitization to the hapten diphenylcyclopropenone (DPC). The chain links TRBV5-4 to TRBJ2-5, with 7 positions matching TRBD1. In DNA form, the CDR3 reads TGTGCCAGCAGCCTATTCGACAGGGTGAACCAAGAGACCCAGTACTTC. The encoded protein is CASSLFDRVNQETQYF.